One and the same sample provided the 16 T cell receptor beta chains below, sequenced in a study of blood T cell repertoires in COVID-19. Sequencing used immunoSEQ multiplex PCR; TCRdb keeps in-frame clones, though not all of them. The data contain 130,000 or so clones, more than 70% of them singletons. Sequenced: peripheral blood. The origin of the receptors is a man in his 60s with acute or convalescent COVID-19.

V is TRBV27 and J is TRBJ2-1, with no clear D. CDR3 length equals 11 residues. Germline loops: CDR1 MNHEY, CDR2 SMNVEV (reference sequence). Trimming took off 8 bases at V and 8 bases at J, with 10 bases between the two ends. The DNA for the CDR3 is TGTGCCAGCGCGCGCTCGCATGAGCAGTTCTTC. It specifies CASARSHEQFF.

The chain combines TRBV19 with TRBJ2-1; TRBD2 aligns across 9 bases. Germline V gene sequence: CDR1 LNHDA, CDR2 SQIVND (reference sequence). V dropped 10 bases and J dropped 9; count of bases not matched to a gene: 19. This CDR3 spans 16 amino acids. CDR3 in DNA: TGTGCCACGGCGGTTCTCGTGGGCGGGAGGGCCGGTGAGCAGTTCTTC. Translated: CATAVLVGGRAGEQFF.

The gene calls are TRBV10-1 and TRBJ2-7; 7 positions match TRBD2. This CDR3 is 15 amino acids long. V trimming: 6 bases; J trimming: 3 bases; junction bases outside the gene matches: 11. Germline V gene lookup returns CDR1 WNHNN and CDR2 SYGVQD (reference sequence). The CDR3 region is CASRVGQGLLYEQYF. The CDR3 coding sequence is TGCGCCAGCAGAGTGGGTCAGGGACTACTCTACGAGCAGTACTTC.

The chain carries TRBV28 and TRBJ2-3, with 13 bases fitting TRBD2. The CDR3 covers 17 residues. The V and J ends lost 7 bases and 4 bases, in that order; junction bases with no gene match: 11. Germline V gene data show CDR1 as MDHEN and CDR2 as SYDVKM. The CDR3: CASTKDGLAGVADTQYF. CDR3 nucleotide sequence: TGTGCCAGCACCAAAGACGGACTAGCGGGAGTGGCAGATACGCAGTATTTT.

This chain links TRBV6-5 with TRBJ2-1, with D perhaps matching TRBD2 (5 bases). Germline CDR1 MNHEY, CDR2 SVGAGI. The CDR3 covers 15 residues. Trimming left V 6 bases short and J 6 bases short, with 18 bases between. The DNA for the CDR3 is TGTGCCAGCAGCCCCAAGTACGGGGTGGGCAATGAGCAGTTCTTC. Translation gives CASSPKYGVGNEQFF.

The J gene is TRBJ2-7, the V gene TRBV5-6; D uncertain. CDR1 is SGHDT and CDR2 is YYEEEE in the germline V gene. This CDR3 region has 15 residues. Trimming removed 6 bases from V and 0 bases from J, with 16 bases in between. For the CDR3, the DNA is TGTGCCAGCAACCTAGGCCTCTCGAGCTCCTACGAGCAGTACTTC. Residues: CASNLGLSSSYEQYF.

The rearrangement uses TRBV28 and TRBJ2-5, with a weak D call TRBD2 (6 bases). The V and J ends lost 3 bases and 5 bases respectively, with 13 bases between them. Germline CDR1 MDHEN, CDR2 SYDVKM. The CDR3 consists of 14 residues. The DNA for the CDR3 is TGTGCCAGCAGTTTGAGTCGGGGGTCGGAGACCCAGTACTTC. It specifies CASSLSRGSETQYF.

This clone was recorded a few times. The V and J genes are TRBV9 and TRBJ2-1, with D possibly being TRBD2 (5 bases). This CDR3 is 12 amino acids long. The V end was cut by 5 bases, the J end by 12 bases, with 15 bases between. The germline V gene encodes CDR1 SGDLS and CDR2 YYNGEE. CDR3 sequence reads: CASRSRERTQFF. In nucleotides, the CDR3 is TGTGCCAGCAGATCAAGGGAGCGGACGCAGTTCTTC.

The V and J genes are TRBV2 and TRBJ2-7; no firm D call. There are 11 residues in the CDR3. CDR1 is SNHLY and CDR2 is FYNNEI in the germline V gene. Between the trimmed V and J ends, which lost 5 bases and 7 bases, there was a span of 9 bases. The CDR3 loop reads CASSPLREQYF. The DNA of the CDR3 is TGTGCCAGCAGTCCCCTACGAGAGCAGTACTTC.

This clone was counted a few times. The rearrangement joins TRBV20-1 to TRBJ2-1; TRBD1 might be the D (6 bases). The CDR3 has 13 amino acids. The germline V and J ends were trimmed by 3 bases and 7 bases, with 13 bases remaining between them. Germline CDR1 reads DFQATT; CDR2 reads SNEGSKA (reference sequence). The CDR3 DNA is TGCAGTGCTAGTCCAGGGGAGCCAAATGAGCAGTTCTTC. It encodes CSASPGEPNEQFF.

The chain combines TRBV29-1 with TRBJ2-7, with 12 nucleotides matching TRBD1. The length of the CDR3 is 17 residues. With 6 bases clipped from V and 6 bases from J, the junction kept 18 bases outside the gene matches. Germline V gene sequence: CDR1 SQVTM, CDR2 ANQGSEA. This chain's CDR3 is CSVNIRNTGTGGGEQYF. CDR3 DNA sequence: TGCAGCGTAAACATACGTAATACCGGGACAGGGGGCGGCGAGCAGTACTTC.

The V gene is TRBV5-1, the J gene TRBJ2-7, with TRBD1 matching over 7 bases. The V gene's germline CDR1 is SGHRS and CDR2 YFSETQ. CDR3 length: 17 amino acids. J gave up 3 bases and V 7 bases, and 19 bases lay outside the gene matches. Here the CDR3 DNA reads TGCGCCAGCCCGATAAGGAAAGGGACAGATAATATCTACGAGCAGTACTTC. This codes for CASPIRKGTDNIYEQYF.

Here the CDR3 reads CASSPGTSNYF. The CDR3, as DNA: TGTGCCAGCAGCCCCGGGACTAGCAATTATTTT. The chain has TRBV7-9 and TRBJ2-3; TRBD2 matches 9 bases. This CDR3 comprises 11 residues. In germline, CDR1 is SEHNR, CDR2 FQNEAQ (reference sequence). V shed 5 bases and J 15 bases; nucleotides not matched to a gene: 6. The full variable domain, with the rest looked up from reference TRBV7-9 and TRBJ2-3, is DTGVSQNPRHKITKRGQNVTFRCDPISEHNRLYWYRQTLGQGPEFLTYFQNEAQLEKSRLLSDRFSAERPKGSFSTLEIQRTEQGDSAMYLCASSPGTSNYFGPGTRLTVL.

CDR3 coding DNA: TGTGCCAGCAGCGTAGACCCACAAGCGGCGGCAGGTCTAGAGACCCAGTACTTC. It translates to CASSVDPQAAAGLETQYF. The chain employs TRBV9 and TRBJ2-5; D may be TRBD2 (5 bases). CDR1 SGDLS and CDR2 YYNGEE come from the germline V gene. V dropped 0 bases and J dropped 4 bases, with 22 bases sitting between them. The CDR3 has 18 amino acids.

The chain uses TRBV7-2 and TRBJ2-3; the match to TRBD2 covers 14 bases. After removal of 5 bases from V and 8 bases from J, the junction contained 3 bases not matched to a gene. The CDR3 has 14 residues. Germline values: CDR1 SGHTA, CDR2 FQGNSA. The CDR3 DNA reads TGTGCCAGCAGCCCGGGACTAGCGGGAGTTACGCAGTATTTT. Translation gives CASSPGLAGVTQYF.

The chain is built from TRBV21-1 and TRBJ2-1; whether TRBD1, the table's D call, matches the DNA was not checked. TRBV21-1 is classified as a pseudogene. This CDR3 spans 16 amino acids. The CDR3 nucleotides read TGTGCCAGCAGCAAGGACCTAGGACAGGGTTACAATGAGCAGTTCTTC. Residues: CASSKDLGQGYNEQFF.